Sequencing of this T cell receptor beta chain was carried out in a study of blood T cell repertoires in COVID-19. Germline CDR1 is SGHAT and CDR2 is FQDESV (reference sequence). This CDR3 is built from 14 residues. V was clipped by 5 bases and J by 0 bases, with 10 bases between them. TCRdb's copy holds only in-frame clones and misses some; the assay was immunoSEQ multiplex PCR. The sample has roughly 260,000 clones; 87% are singletons. Specimen: peripheral blood. The chain couples TRBV11-1 to TRBJ1-2; the D is unclear. This sequence originates from a woman aged 45-65 years who had recovered from COVID-19. CDR3 protein: CASSPQIANYGYTF. The CDR3, as DNA: TGTGCCAGCAGCCCACAGATCGCTAACTATGGCTACACCTTC. The full variable domain, its missing parts supplied by reference TRBV11-1 and TRBJ1-2, is EAEVAQSPRYKITEKSQAVAFWCDPISGHATLYWYRQILGQGPELLVQFQDESVVDDSQLPKDRFSAERLKGVDSTLKIQPAELGDSAMYLCASSPQIANYGYTFGSGTRLTVV.